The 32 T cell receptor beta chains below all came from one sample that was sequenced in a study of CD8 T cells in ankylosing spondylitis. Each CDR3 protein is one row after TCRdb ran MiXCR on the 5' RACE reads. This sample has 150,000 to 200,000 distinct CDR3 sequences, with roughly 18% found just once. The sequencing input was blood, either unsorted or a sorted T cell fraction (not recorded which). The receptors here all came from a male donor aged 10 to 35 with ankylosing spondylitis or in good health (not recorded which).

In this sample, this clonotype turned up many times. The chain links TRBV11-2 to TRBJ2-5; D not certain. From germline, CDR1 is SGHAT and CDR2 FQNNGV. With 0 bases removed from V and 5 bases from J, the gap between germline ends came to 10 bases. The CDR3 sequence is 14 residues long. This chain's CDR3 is CASSLDPVVETQYF. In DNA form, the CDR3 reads TGTGCCAGCAGCTTAGATCCAGTTGTCGAGACCCAGTACTTC. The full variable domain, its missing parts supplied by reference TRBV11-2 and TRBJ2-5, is EAGVAQSPRYKIIEKRQSVAFWCNPISGHATLYWYQQILGQGPKLLIQFQNNGVVDDSQLPKDRFSAERLKGVDSTLKIQPAKLEDSAVYLCASSLDPVVETQYFGPGTRLLVL.

The CDR3 nucleotides read TGCGCCAGCAGCCGAGAGCTGGAACCCGGCGAGCAGTACTTC. Translation: CASSRELEPGEQYF. This chain uses TRBV4-3 with TRBJ2-7; no clear D gene. The CDR3 sequence is 14 residues long. Deletions cut 4 bases from V and 6 bases from J, with 16 bases between. CDR1 is LGHNA and CDR2 is YSLEER in the germline V gene.

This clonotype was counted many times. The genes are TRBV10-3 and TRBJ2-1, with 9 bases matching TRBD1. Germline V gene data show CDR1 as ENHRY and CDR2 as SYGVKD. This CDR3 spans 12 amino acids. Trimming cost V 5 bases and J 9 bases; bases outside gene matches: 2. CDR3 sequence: CAISTGGGEQFF. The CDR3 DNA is TGTGCCATCAGTACAGGGGGCGGTGAGCAGTTCTTC.

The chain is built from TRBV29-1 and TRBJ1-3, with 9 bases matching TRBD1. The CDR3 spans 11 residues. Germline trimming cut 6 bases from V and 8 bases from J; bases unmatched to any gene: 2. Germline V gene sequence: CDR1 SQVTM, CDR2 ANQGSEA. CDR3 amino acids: CSVGQGDTIYF. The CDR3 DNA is TGCAGCGTGGGACAGGGTGACACCATATATTTT.

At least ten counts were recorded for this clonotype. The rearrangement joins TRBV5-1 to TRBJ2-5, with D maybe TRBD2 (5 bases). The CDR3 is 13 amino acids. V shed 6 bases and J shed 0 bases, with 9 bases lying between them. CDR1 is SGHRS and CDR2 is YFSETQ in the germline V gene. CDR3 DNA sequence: TGCGCCAGCAATCCGGGGTACCAAGAGACCCAGTACTTC. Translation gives CASNPGYQETQYF.

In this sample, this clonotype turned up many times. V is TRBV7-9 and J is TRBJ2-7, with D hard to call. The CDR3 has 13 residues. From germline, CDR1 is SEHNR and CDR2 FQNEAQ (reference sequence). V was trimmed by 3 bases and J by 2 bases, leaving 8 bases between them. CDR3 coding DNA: TGTGCCAGCAGCTTTTCCCCCCCCTACGAGCAGTACTTC. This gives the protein CASSFSPPYEQYF.

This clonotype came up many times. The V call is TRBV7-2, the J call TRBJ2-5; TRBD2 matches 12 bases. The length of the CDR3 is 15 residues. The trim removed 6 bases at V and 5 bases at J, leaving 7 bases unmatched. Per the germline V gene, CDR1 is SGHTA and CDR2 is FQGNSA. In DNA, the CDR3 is TGTGCCAGCAGTGCTAGCGGGAGGGAAGGGGAGACCCAGTACTTC. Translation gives CASSASGREGETQYF.

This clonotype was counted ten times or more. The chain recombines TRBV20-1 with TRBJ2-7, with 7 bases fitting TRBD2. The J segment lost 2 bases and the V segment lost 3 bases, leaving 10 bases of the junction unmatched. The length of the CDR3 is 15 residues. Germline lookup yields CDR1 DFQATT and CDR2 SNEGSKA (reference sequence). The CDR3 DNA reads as TGCAGTGCTAGGCCCCTTAGCGGGTCTACCTACGAGCAGTACTTC. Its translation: CSARPLSGSTYEQYF.

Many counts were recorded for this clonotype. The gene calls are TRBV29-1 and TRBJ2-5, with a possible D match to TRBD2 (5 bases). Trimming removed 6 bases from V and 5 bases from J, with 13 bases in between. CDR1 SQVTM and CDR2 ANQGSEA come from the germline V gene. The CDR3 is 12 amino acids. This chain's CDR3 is CSVPVARETQYF. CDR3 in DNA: TGCAGCGTCCCCGTAGCGAGGGAGACCCAGTACTTC.

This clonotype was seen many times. The CDR3 sequence is CAKRGNGEYGYTF. CDR3 bases: TGTGCTAAAAGAGGGAATGGGGAATATGGCTACACCTTC. The chain carries TRBV30 and TRBJ1-2; no reliable D call. This CDR3 comprises 13 residues. Per germline, CDR1 GTSNPN and CDR2 SVGIG (reference sequence).

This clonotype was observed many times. The CDR3 is CAWFYGGRNEQFF. DNA for the CDR3: TGTGCCTGGTTCTACGGGGGGCGCAATGAGCAGTTCTTC. V and J are TRBV30 and TRBJ2-1; tentative D call: TRBD2 (7 bases). V dropped 5 bases and J dropped 6 bases, with 14 bases sitting between them. The germline CDR1 and CDR2 sequences are GTSNPN and SVGIG (reference sequence). There are 13 residues in the CDR3.

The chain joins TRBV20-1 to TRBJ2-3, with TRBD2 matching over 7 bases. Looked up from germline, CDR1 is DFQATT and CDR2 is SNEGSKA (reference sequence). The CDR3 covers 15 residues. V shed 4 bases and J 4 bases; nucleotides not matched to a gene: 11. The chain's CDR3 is CSATLGGRWADTQYF. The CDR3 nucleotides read TGCAGTGCTACTCTGGGGGGGAGATGGGCAGATACGCAGTATTTT.

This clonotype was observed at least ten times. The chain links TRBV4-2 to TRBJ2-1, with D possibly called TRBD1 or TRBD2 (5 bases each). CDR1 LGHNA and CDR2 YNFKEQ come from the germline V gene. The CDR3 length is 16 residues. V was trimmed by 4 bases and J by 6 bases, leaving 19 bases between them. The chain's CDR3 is CASSPQEAKRGNEQFF. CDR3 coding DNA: TGTGCCAGCAGCCCGCAGGAGGCGAAAAGGGGCAATGAGCAGTTCTTC.

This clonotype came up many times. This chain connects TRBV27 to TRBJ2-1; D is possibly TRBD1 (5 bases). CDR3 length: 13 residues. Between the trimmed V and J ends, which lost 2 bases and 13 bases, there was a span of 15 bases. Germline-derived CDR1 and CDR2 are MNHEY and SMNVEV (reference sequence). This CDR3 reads CASSLRLGQSQFF. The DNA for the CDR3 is TGTGCCAGCAGTTTACGCTTGGGGCAGTCACAGTTCTTC.

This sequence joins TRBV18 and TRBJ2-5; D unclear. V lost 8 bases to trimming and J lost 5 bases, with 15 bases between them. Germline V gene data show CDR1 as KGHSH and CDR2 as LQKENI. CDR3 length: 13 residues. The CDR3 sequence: CASHAQGVETQYF. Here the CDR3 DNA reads TGTGCCAGCCACGCCCAAGGTGTCGAGACCCAGTACTTC.

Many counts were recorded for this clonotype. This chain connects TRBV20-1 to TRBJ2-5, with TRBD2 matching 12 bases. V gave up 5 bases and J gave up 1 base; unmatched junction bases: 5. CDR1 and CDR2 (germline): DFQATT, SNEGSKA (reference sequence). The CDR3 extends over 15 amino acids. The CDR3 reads CSAQTSGSIQETQYF. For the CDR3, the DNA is TGCAGTGCTCAGACTAGCGGGAGTATCCAAGAGACCCAGTACTTC.

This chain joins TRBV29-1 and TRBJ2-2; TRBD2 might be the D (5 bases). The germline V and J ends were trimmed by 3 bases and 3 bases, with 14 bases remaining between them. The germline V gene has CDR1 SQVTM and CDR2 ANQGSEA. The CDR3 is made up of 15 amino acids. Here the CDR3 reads CSVDLGRGDTGELFF. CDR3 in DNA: TGCAGCGTTGATTTGGGGAGAGGCGACACCGGGGAGCTGTTTTTT.

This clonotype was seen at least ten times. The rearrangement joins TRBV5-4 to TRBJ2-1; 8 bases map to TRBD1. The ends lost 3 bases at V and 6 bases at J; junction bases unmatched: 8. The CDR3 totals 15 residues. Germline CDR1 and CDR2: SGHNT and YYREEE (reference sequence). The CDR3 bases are TGTGCCAGCAGCTCCGGACAGGGCCGAGGCAATGAGCAGTTCTTC. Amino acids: CASSSGQGRGNEQFF.

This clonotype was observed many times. Written as DNA, the CDR3 is TGTGCCAGCAGCGGCGGGTTCACTCTGGAGACCCAGTACTTC. This sequence encodes CASSGGFTLETQYF. The chain employs TRBV28 and TRBJ2-5, with D possibly matching TRBD2 (5 bases). In germline, CDR1 is MDHEN, CDR2 SYDVKM. The V end lost 6 bases, the J end lost 5 bases, and 16 bases lay between the germline ends. The CDR3 contains 14 residues.

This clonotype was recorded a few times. CDR3 in DNA: TGTGCCAGCAGTGATGTGGGGAGCTCCTACAATGAGCAGTTCTTC. Encoded protein: CASSDVGSSYNEQFF. The gene calls are TRBV6-1 and TRBJ2-1; the D gene is possibly TRBD2 (5 bases). The V gene's germline CDR1 is MNHNS and CDR2 SASEGT. There are 15 residues in the CDR3. Trimming stripped 3 bases from V and 0 bases from J, with 9 bases between.

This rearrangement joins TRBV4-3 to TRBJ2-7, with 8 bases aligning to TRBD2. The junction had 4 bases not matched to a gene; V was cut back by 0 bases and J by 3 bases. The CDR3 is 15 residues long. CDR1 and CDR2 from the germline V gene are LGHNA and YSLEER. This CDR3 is CASSQDLAGGYEQYF. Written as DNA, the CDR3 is TGCGCCAGCAGCCAAGATCTGGCGGGAGGCTACGAGCAGTACTTC.

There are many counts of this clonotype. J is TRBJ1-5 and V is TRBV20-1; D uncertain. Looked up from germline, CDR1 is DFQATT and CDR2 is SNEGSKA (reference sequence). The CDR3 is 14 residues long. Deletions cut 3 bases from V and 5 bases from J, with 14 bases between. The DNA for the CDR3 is TGCAGTGCTAGTAGTGTGTCGAGTTATCAGCCCCAGCATTTT. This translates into CSASSVSSYQPQHF.

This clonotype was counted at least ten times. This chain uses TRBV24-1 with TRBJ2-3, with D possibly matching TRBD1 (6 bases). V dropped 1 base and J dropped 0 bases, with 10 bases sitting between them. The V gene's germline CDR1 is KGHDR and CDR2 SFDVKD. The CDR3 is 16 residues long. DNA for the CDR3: TGTGCCACCAGTGATTTCGGACAGTCTAGCACAGATACGCAGTATTTT. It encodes CATSDFGQSSTDTQYF.

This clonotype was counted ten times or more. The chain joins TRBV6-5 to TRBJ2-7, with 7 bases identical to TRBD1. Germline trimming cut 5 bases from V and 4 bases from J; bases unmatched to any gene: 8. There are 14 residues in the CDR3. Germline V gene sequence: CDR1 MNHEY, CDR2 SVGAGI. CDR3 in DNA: TGTGCCAGCAGTCCGGGACAGATAACTTACGAGCAGTACGTC. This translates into CASSPGQITYEQYV.

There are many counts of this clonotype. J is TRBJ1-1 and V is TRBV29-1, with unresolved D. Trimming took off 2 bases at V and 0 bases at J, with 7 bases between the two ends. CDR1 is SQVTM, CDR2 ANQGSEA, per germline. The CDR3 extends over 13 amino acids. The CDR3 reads CSVELSMNTEAFF. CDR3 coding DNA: TGCAGCGTTGAACTCAGCATGAACACTGAAGCTTTCTTT.

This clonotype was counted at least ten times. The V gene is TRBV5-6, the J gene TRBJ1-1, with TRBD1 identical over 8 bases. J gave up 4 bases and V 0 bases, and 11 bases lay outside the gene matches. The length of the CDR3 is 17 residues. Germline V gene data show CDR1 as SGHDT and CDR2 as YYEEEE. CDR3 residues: CASSLEAGGPMGTEAFF. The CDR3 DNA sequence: TGTGCCAGCAGCTTGGAGGCAGGGGGCCCCATGGGCACTGAAGCTTTCTTT. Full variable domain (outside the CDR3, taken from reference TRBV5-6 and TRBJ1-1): DAGVTQSPTHLIKTRGQQVTLRCSPKSGHDTVSWYQQALGQGPQFIFQYYEEEERQRGNFPDRFSGHQFPNYSSELNVNALLLGDSALYLCASSLEAGGPMGTEAFFGQGTRLTVV.

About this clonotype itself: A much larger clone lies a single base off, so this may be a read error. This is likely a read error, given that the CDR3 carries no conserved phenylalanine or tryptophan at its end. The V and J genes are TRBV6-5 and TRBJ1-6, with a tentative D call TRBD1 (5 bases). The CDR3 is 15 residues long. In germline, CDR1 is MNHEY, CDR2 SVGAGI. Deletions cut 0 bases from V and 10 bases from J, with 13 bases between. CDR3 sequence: CASSYSHGTDSPLHI. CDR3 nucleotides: TGTGCCAGCAGTTACTCCCATGGGACGGACTCACCCCTCCACATT.

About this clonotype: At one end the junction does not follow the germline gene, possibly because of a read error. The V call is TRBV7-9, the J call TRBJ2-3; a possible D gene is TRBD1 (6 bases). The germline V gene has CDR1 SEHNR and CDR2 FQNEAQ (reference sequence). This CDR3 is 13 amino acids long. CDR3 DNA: TGTGCCGCCGGGAAGGGGCGGACAGACACGCAGTATTTT. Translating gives CAAGKGRTDTQYF.

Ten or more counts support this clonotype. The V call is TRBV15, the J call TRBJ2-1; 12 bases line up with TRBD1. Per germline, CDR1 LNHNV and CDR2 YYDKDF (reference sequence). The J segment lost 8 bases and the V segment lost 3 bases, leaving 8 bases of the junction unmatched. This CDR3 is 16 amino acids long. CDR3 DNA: TGTGCCACCAGCAGCCTGGGACAGGGGGCTAGCGATGAGCAGTTCTTC. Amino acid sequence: CATSSLGQGASDEQFF.

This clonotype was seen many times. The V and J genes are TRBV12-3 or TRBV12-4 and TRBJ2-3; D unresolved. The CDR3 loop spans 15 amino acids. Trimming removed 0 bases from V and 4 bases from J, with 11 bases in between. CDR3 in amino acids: CASSLASVWADTQYF. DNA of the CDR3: TGTGCCAGCAGTTTAGCTTCTGTCTGGGCAGATACGCAGTATTTT.

DNA for the CDR3: TGCAGTGCAGCCAGGACGAGGACCGGGGAGCTGTTTTTT. It specifies CSAARTRTGELFF. The V call is TRBV20-1, the J call TRBJ2-2; D gene unclear. The germline V gene has CDR1 DFQATT and CDR2 SNEGSKA (reference sequence). The CDR3 runs 13 residues. The ends were cut back, 6 bases at V and 5 bases at J, with 13 bases in the middle.

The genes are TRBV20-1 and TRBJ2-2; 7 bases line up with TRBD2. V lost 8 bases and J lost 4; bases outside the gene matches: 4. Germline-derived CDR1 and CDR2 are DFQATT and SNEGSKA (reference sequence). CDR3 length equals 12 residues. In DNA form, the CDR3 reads TGCAGTAGGCTAGCGGCCACCGGGGAGCTGTTTTTT. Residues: CSRLAATGELFF.